This TCR beta chain was documented in a study of blood T cell repertoires in COVID-19. This clone has only a few counts. Data came from immunoSEQ multiplex PCR; TCRdb stores just in-frame clones and leaves some out. The data contain approximately 100,000 clones, 70% to 85% of them seen just once; the ten biggest clones take up roughly 20%. Germline lookup yields CDR1 LNHNV and CDR2 YYDKDF (reference sequence). V was pared by 1 base and J by 0 bases, with 11 bases of the junction left unmatched. This CDR3 is 19 amino acids long. Input material: peripheral blood. The chain carries TRBV15 and TRBJ2-7; TRBD2 matches at 11 bases. This clonotype was obtained from a man aged 65-85 years with active or convalescent COVID-19. Here the CDR3 reads CATSRVKGTSGLHSYEQYF. Here the CDR3 DNA reads TGTGCCACCAGCAGAGTTAAAGGGACTAGCGGACTCCACTCCTACGAGCAGTACTTC.